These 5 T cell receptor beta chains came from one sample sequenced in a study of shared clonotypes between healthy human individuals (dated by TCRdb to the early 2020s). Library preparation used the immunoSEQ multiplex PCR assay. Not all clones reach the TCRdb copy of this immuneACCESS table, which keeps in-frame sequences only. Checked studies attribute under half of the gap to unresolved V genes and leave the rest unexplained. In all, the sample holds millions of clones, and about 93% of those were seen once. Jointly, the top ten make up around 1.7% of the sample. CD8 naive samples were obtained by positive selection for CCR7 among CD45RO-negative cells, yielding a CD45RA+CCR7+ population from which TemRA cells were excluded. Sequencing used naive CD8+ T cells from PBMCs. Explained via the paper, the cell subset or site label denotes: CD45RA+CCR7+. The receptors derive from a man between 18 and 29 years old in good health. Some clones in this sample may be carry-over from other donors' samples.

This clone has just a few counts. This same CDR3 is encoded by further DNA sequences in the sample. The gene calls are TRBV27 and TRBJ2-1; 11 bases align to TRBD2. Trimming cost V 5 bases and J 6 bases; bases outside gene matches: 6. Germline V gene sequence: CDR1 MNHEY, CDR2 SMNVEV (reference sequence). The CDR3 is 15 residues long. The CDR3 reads CASSPGTSGANEQFF. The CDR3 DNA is TGTGCCAGCAGTCCCGGGACTAGCGGAGCCAATGAGCAGTTCTTC.

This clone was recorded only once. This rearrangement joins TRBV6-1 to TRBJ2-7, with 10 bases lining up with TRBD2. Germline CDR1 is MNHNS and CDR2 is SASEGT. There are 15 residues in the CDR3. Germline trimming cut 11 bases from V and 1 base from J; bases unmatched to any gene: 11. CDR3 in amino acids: CAGMGGLALSYEQYF. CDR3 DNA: TGTGCCGGCATGGGGGGACTAGCGCTTTCCTACGAGCAGTACTTC.

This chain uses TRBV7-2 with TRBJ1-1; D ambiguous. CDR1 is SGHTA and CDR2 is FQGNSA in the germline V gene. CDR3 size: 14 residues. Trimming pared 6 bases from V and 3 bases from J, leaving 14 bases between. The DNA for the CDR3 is TGTGCCAGCAGGTGGGTCCACTTGGACACTGAAGCTTTCTTT. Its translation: CASRWVHLDTEAFF.

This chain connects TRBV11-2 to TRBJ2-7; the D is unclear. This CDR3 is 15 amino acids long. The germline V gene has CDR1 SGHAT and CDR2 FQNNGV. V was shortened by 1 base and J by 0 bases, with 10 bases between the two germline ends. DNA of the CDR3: TGTGCCAGCAGCTTAGGCTTTCAGAGCTCCTACGAGCAGTACTTC. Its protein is CASSLGFQSSYEQYF.

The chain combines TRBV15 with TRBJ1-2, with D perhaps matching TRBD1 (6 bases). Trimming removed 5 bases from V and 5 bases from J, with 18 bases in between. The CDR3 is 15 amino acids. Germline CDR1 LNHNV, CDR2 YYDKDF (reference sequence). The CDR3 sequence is CATSGGTPAWYGYTF. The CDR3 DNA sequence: TGTGCCACCAGCGGGGGGACACCTGCATGGTATGGCTACACCTTC.